Each of the 25 T cell receptor beta chains below was sequenced from the same sample in a study of CD8 T cells in ankylosing spondylitis. TCRdb re-analysed the 5' RACE reads in MiXCR, keeping a single row per CDR3 protein. Counted here are around 540,000 distinct CDR3 sequences, roughly 12% occurring once; the ten biggest clones make up 6.5% to 7%. Which antigens these TCRs recognize remains unknown. General study points: Ankylosing spondylitis blood appeared to be characterized by a TCR beta motif of under ten highly homologous variants.

Sequenced material: blood, either unsorted or a sorted T cell fraction (not recorded which). Receptor source: a male donor with ankylosing spondylitis.

V and J are TRBV12-3 or TRBV12-4 and TRBJ2-1; 10 nucleotides match TRBD1. The CDR3 contains 15 residues. Germline trimming cut 4 bases from V and 4 bases from J; bases unmatched to any gene: 4. The CDR3 region has the DNA TGTGCCAGCAGTTATGACAGGGGGCCTTACAATGAGCAGTTCTTC. It codes for CASSYDRGPYNEQFF.

This chain links TRBV29-1 with TRBJ2-5; D is ambiguous. There are 12 residues in the CDR3. Trimming took 6 bases from V and 0 from J, leaving 8 bases between them. Per germline, CDR1 SQVTM and CDR2 ANQGSEA. The DNA for the CDR3 is TGCAGCGTACGGCATTACCAAGAGACCCAGTACTTC. Amino acid sequence: CSVRHYQETQYF.

This clonotype was seen ten or more times. This chain joins TRBV3-1 and TRBJ1-1; no clear D. CDR1 is LGHDT and CDR2 is YNNKEL in the germline V gene (reference sequence). V lost 0 bases, J lost 5 bases, and 10 bases lay in between. The CDR3 loop spans 14 amino acids. This chain's CDR3 is CASSQEEGVTEAFF. The CDR3 nucleotides are TGTGCCAGCAGCCAAGAAGAGGGTGTTACTGAAGCTTTCTTT.

This clonotype was seen a few times. This rearrangement joins TRBV4-2 to TRBJ2-3, with D possibly being TRBD1 (6 bases). The CDR3 has 16 amino acids. V lost 0 bases, J lost 2 bases, and 12 bases lay in between. Germline CDR1 is LGHNA and CDR2 is YNFKEQ. CDR3 coding DNA: TGTGCCAGCAGCCAAGAACAACTGGGGGCCACAGATACGCAGTATTTT. Residues: CASSQEQLGATDTQYF.

The table lists this clonotype with a few counts. V is TRBV20-1 and J is TRBJ1-1; TRBD1 agrees at 7 bases. Germline V CDR1 and CDR2: DFQATT, SNEGSKA (reference sequence). This CDR3 spans 15 amino acids. V trimming: 8 bases; J trimming: 3 bases; junction bases outside the gene matches: 15. The CDR3 reads CSPPGEGALYTEAFF. The CDR3 nucleotides read TGCAGTCCACCGGGGGAGGGGGCTCTGTACACTGAAGCTTTCTTT.

This clonotype came up a few times. The V gene is TRBV20-1, the J gene TRBJ2-7, with 13 bases lining up with TRBD2. Looked up from germline, CDR1 is DFQATT and CDR2 is SNEGSKA (reference sequence). V shed 1 base, J shed 3 bases, and the junction held 3 bases outside the gene matches. This CDR3 is built from 15 residues. CDR3 amino acids: CSARGGLAGDYEQYV. The CDR3 DNA reads as TGCAGTGCTAGAGGTGGACTAGCGGGGGACTACGAGCAGTACGTC.

This clonotype was counted a few times. This chain joins TRBV7-8 and TRBJ2-5; D is uncertain. Germline V gene sequence: CDR1 SGHVS, CDR2 FQNEAQ. The length of the CDR3 is 14 residues. Trimming took 2 bases from V and 4 from J, leaving 11 bases between them. The CDR3 sequence: CASSLYMVAETQYF. The CDR3 nucleotides read TGTGCCAGCAGCTTATATATGGTCGCAGAGACCCAGTACTTC.

This clonotype has just a few counts. V and J are TRBV12-3 or TRBV12-4 and TRBJ2-3; the D is unclear. The CDR3 extends over 13 amino acids. V shed 6 bases and J shed 2 bases, with 9 bases lying between them. CDR3 loop: CASSRSATDTQYF. Written as DNA, the CDR3 is TGTGCCAGCAGCAGGTCAGCCACAGATACGCAGTATTTT.

This clonotype came up many times. The rearrangement uses TRBV24-1 and TRBJ1-5; 10 positions match TRBD1. Trimming took 4 bases from V and 5 from J; bases not matched to a gene: 4. This CDR3 is 15 amino acids long. Germline values: CDR1 KGHDR, CDR2 SFDVKD. The CDR3 loop is CATSENGQGDQPQHF. The DNA for the CDR3 is TGTGCCACCAGTGAGAATGGACAGGGGGATCAGCCCCAGCATTTT.

This clonotype was observed at least ten times. This chain links TRBV5-6 with TRBJ2-6; maybe TRBD1 (6 bases). With 3 bases removed from V and 1 base from J, the gap between germline ends came to 8 bases. The germline CDR1 and CDR2 sequences are SGHDT and YYEEEE. The CDR3 runs 15 residues. The CDR3 protein is CASSWGRSGANVLTF. CDR3 nucleotides: TGTGCCAGCAGCTGGGGGCGATCTGGGGCCAACGTCCTGACTTTC.

The chain links TRBV11-2 to TRBJ2-5, with D possibly being TRBD1 (6 bases). CDR3 size: 15 residues. Per the germline V gene, CDR1 is SGHAT and CDR2 is FQNNGV. V lost 2 bases, J lost 5 bases, and 15 bases lay in between. The CDR3 nucleotides read TGTGCCAGCAGCTTACCGCAGACAGGCGACGAGACCCAGTACTTC. It is translated as CASSLPQTGDETQYF.

The V call is TRBV12-3 or TRBV12-4, the J call TRBJ2-1, with 10 bases aligning to TRBD1. Unmatched junction bases numbered 9, after V lost 5 bases and J lost 8 bases. The CDR3 runs to 15 residues. The CDR3 loop is CASSRDRGKTHEQFF. CDR3 nucleotide sequence: TGTGCCAGCAGTCGGGACAGGGGAAAGACCCATGAGCAGTTCTTC.

This clonotype was counted ten times or more. The chain recombines TRBV5-1 with TRBJ1-1; no firm D call. This CDR3 contains 15 residues. CDR1 is SGHRS and CDR2 is YFSETQ in the germline V gene. The V gene lost 0 bases and the J gene lost 0 bases, with 9 bases spanning the gap. The CDR3 nucleotides read TGCGCCAGCAGCTTGGGATATAGGGTGAACACTGAAGCTTTCTTT. Translating gives CASSLGYRVNTEAFF.

This sequence joins TRBV14 and TRBJ2-3, with 7 bases fitting TRBD1. Trimming took 1 base from V and 2 from J; bases not matched to a gene: 6. The CDR3 length is 16 residues. Germline CDR1 SGHDN, CDR2 FVKESK. The CDR3 region has the DNA TGTGCCAGCAGCCAAGCTTTCAGGGGGTCCACAGATACGCAGTATTTT. Translated: CASSQAFRGSTDTQYF.

This clonotype was counted only a few times. The chain carries TRBV12-3 or TRBV12-4 and TRBJ2-1; D remains unclear. This CDR3 is built from 13 residues. The V gene lost 6 bases and the J gene lost 12 bases, with 18 bases spanning the gap. CDR3 coding DNA: TGTGCCAGCAGACTTCGGCGGCAGCCGGGGCAGTTCTTC. This encodes CASRLRRQPGQFF.

This clonotype was seen ten or more times. This chain links TRBV12-3 or TRBV12-4 with TRBJ2-7; 7 bases line up with TRBD2. The CDR3 is made up of 14 amino acids. Losses at the gene ends were 6 bases for V and 2 bases for J; bases not matched to a gene: 7. CDR3 in amino acids: CASRTWEGPYEQYF. The CDR3 bases are TGTGCCAGCAGGACTTGGGAGGGACCCTACGAGCAGTACTTC.

This clonotype was recorded many times. V gene TRBV2 combines with J gene TRBJ2-7; D is unclear. The V and J ends lost 4 bases and 4 bases respectively, with 5 bases between them. The CDR3 loop spans 11 amino acids. In germline, CDR1 is SNHLY, CDR2 FYNNEI. CDR3 residues: CASSGEYEQYV. The CDR3, as DNA: TGTGCCAGCAGTGGAGAGTACGAGCAGTACGTC.

The rearrangement links TRBV2 to TRBJ2-2; no clear D. This CDR3 has 14 residues. CDR1 is SNHLY and CDR2 is FYNNEI in the germline V gene. V gave up 6 bases and J gave up 0 bases, with 8 bases separating them. For the CDR3, the DNA is TGTGCCAGCAGAGGGTCTCCGAACACCGGGGAGCTGTTTTTT. This translates into CASRGSPNTGELFF. Full variable domain (rest looked up from reference TRBV2 and TRBJ2-2): EPEVTQTPSHQVTQMGQEVILRCVPISNHLYFYWYRQILGQKVEFLVSFYNNEISEKSEIFDDQFSVERPDGSNFTLKIRSTKLEDSAMYFCASRGSPNTGELFFGEGSRLTVL.

This chain uses TRBV5-1 with TRBJ2-2; 7 nucleotides agree with TRBD1. Germline CDR1 is SGHRS and CDR2 is YFSETQ. This CDR3 region has 15 residues. Losses at the gene ends were 3 bases for V and 8 bases for J; bases not matched to a gene: 10. The CDR3 DNA is TGCGCCAGCAGCTCCTCCGGGACAGTAATAGGGGAGCTGTTTTTT. Protein sequence: CASSSSGTVIGELFF.

The CDR3 coding sequence is TGCGCCAGCAGCCCGGGGAGGGGGACAGGTCCCTACAATGAGCAGTTCTTC. Amino acid sequence: CASSPGRGTGPYNEQFF. This chain connects TRBV4-1 to TRBJ2-1; D may be TRBD1 (8 bases). V lost 4 bases and J lost 2, with 18 bases in between. The CDR3 runs 17 residues. Germline assignment: CDR1 MGHRA and CDR2 YSYEKL.

In its sample, this clonotype was seen a few times. The rearrangement links TRBV3-1 to TRBJ1-4, with 7 bases that match TRBD1. Trimming removed 3 bases from V and 0 bases from J; junction bases left unmatched: 4. CDR1 is LGHDT and CDR2 is YNNKEL in the germline V gene (reference sequence). This CDR3 has 16 amino acids. The CDR3 sequence is CASSHGQAPTNEKLFF. CDR3 coding DNA: TGTGCCAGCAGCCACGGACAGGCCCCAACTAATGAAAAACTGTTTTTT. Supplemented by reference TRBV3-1 and TRBJ1-4, the full variable domain reads DTAVSQTPKYLVTQMGNDKSIKCEQNLGHDTMYWYKQDSKKFLKIMFSYNNKELIINETVPNRFSPKSPDKAHLNLHINSLELGDSAVYFCASSHGQAPTNEKLFFGSGTQLSVL.

A few counts support this clonotype. V gene TRBV7-2 combines with J gene TRBJ2-1; tentative D call: TRBD2 (6 bases). Germline CDR1 reads SGHTA; CDR2 reads FQGNSA. The V gene lost 5 bases and the J gene lost 5 bases, with 16 bases spanning the gap. The CDR3 sequence is 15 residues long. This CDR3 is CASSRDSSVNNEQFF. CDR3 DNA: TGTGCCAGCAGCCGGGACTCCTCGGTTAACAATGAGCAGTTCTTC. The full variable domain, in which reference TRBV7-2 and TRBJ2-1 provide the parts outside the CDR3, is GAGVSQSPSNKVTEKGKDVELRCDPISGHTALYWYRQSLGQGLEFLIYFQGNSAPDKSGLPSDRFSAERTGGSVSTLTIQRTQQEDSAVYLCASSRDSSVNNEQFFGPGTRLTVL.

This clonotype was seen ten or more times. The genes are TRBV25-1 and TRBJ1-3; D is undetermined. V lost 4 bases, J lost 4 bases, and 5 bases lay in between. Germline CDR1 and CDR2: MGHDK and SYGVNS. The CDR3 consists of 12 residues. The CDR3 DNA reads TGTGCCAGCAGTGGAAACGGAAACACCATATATTTT. Amino acids: CASSGNGNTIYF.

For this clonotype: A much larger clone lies a single base off, so this may be a read error. This chain connects TRBV7-2 to TRBJ2-2; D perhaps matches TRBD2 (7 bases). In germline, CDR1 is SGHTA, CDR2 FQGNSA. The CDR3 sequence is 17 residues long. CDR3 protein: CASSLTLGGPATVELFF. The DNA for the CDR3 is TGTGCCAGCAGCTTAACCCTCGGGGGGCCGGCCACCGTGGAGCTGTTTTTT.

This clonotype was observed many times. In nucleotides, the CDR3 is TGCAGCGTTGGGGAGGTTGGTGAGCAGTTCTTC. It yields the protein CSVGEVGEQFF. The J gene is TRBJ2-1, the V gene TRBV29-1; a weak D match, TRBD2 (6 bases). Trimming took off 4 bases at V and 9 bases at J, with 10 bases between the two ends. CDR3 length: 11 residues. CDR1 and CDR2 (germline): SQVTM, ANQGSEA.